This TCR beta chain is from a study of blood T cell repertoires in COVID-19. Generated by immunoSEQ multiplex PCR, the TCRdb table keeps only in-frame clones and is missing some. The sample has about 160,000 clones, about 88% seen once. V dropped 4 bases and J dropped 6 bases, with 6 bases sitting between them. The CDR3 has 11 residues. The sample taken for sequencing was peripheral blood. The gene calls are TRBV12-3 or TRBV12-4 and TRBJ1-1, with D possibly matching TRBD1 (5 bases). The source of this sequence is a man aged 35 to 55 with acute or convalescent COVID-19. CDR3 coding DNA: TGTGCCAGCAGTTCCAGGGCTGAAGCTTTCTTT. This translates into CASSSRAEAFF.